This T cell receptor beta chain was profiled in a study of blood T cell repertoires in COVID-19. CDR1 is MDHEN and CDR2 is SYDVKM in the germline V gene. The CDR3 loop spans 11 amino acids. V shed 6 bases and J shed 9 bases, with 11 bases lying between them. TCRdb keeps only in-frame clones here, not all; method: immunoSEQ multiplex PCR. The sample holds roughly 100,000 clones, about 80% seen once. This sequence originates from a man aged 55 to 69 with acute or convalescent COVID-19. Sequencing was performed on peripheral blood. The chain uses TRBV28 and TRBJ1-2; no clear D gene. As DNA, the CDR3 is TGTGCCAGCAGCCCTGGGGAGAGCTACACCTTC. It codes for CASSPGESYTF.